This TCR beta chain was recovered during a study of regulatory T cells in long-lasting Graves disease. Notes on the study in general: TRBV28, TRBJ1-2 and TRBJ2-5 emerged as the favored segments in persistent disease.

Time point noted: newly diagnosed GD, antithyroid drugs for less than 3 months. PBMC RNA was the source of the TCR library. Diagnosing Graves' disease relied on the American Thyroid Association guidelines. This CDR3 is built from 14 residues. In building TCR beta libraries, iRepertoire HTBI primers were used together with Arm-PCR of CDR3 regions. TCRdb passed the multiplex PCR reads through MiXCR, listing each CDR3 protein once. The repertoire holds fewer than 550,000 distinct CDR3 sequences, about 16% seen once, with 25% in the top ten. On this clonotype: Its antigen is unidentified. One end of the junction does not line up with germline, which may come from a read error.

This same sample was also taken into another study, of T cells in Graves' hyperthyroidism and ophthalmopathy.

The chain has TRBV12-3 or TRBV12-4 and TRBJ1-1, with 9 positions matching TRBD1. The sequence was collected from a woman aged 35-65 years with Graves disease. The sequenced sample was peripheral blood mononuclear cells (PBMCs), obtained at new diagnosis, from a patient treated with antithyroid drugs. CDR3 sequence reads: CASSEGTGLTEAFF. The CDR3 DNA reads TGCGCCAGCAGTGAGGGGACAGGGTTGACTGAAGCTTTCTTT.